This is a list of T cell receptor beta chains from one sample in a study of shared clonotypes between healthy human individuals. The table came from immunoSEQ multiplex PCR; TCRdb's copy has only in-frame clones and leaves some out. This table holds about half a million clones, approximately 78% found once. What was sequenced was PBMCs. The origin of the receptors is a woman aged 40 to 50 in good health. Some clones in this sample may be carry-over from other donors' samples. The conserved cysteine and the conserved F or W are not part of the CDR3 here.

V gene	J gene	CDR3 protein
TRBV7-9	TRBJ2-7	ASSIPTSGRYEQY
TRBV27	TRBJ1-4	ATLVKSGAILEKLF
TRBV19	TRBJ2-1	ASSPDRGRSYNEQF
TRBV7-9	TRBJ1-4	ASSAQGGTNEKLF
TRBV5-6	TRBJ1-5	ASSFRGNQPQH
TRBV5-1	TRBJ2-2	ASSPGLATGELF
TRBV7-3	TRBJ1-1	ASSLYRNTEAF
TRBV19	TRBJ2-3	ASSPLRDLSTDTQY
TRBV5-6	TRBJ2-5	ASSLAKVQETQY
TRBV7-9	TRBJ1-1	ASSLEWGTGGLEAF
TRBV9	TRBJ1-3	ASSVAGGGGISGNTIY
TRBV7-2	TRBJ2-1	ASSLALAGVGNEQF
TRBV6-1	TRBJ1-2	ASSDGGANYGYT
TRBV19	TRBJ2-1	ASRRLAGDNGDNEQF
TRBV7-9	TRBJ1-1	ASTRTGDTEAF
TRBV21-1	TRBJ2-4	ASSDTGTGETLAKNIQY
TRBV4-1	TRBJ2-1	ASSPLVAGGPNEQF
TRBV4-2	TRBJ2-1	ASSREPQVGGEQF
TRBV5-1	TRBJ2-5	ASSLINPQETQY
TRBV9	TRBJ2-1	ASSTSQPNYNEQF
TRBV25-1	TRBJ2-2	ATRWAGGSGELF
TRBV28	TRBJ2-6	ASRTPTGISGANVLT
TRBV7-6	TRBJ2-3	ASSYTPGGTDTQY
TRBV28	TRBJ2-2	ASSSEREALAGELF
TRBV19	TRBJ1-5	ASSLRDLNQPQH
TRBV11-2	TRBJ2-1	ASSFLLAGGVRNEQF
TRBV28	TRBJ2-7	ASLAGGRTYEQY
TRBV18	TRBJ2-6	ASSPREVSGANVLT